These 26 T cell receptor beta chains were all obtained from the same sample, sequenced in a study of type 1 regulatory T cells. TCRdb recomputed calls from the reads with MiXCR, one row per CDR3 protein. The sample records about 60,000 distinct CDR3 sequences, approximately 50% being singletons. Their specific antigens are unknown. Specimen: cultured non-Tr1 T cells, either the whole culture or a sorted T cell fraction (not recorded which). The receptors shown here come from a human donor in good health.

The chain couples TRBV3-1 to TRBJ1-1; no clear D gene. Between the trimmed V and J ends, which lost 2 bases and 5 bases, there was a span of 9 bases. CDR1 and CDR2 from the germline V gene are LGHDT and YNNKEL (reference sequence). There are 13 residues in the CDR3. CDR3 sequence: CASSQQSRTEAFF. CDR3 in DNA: TGTGCCAGCAGCCAACAGAGTAGGACTGAAGCTTTCTTT. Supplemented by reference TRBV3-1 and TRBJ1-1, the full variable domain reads DTAVSQTPKYLVTQMGNDKSIKCEQNLGHDTMYWYKQDSKKFLKIMFSYNNKELIINETVPNRFSPKSPDKAHLNLHINSLELGDSAVYFCASSQQSRTEAFFGQGTRLTVV.

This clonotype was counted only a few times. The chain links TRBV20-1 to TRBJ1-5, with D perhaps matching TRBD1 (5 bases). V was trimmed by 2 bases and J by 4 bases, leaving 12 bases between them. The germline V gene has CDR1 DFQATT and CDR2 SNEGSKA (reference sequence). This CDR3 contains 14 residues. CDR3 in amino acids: CSARLDSRNQPQHF. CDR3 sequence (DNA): TGCAGTGCTAGACTAGACAGTCGGAATCAGCCCCAGCATTTT.

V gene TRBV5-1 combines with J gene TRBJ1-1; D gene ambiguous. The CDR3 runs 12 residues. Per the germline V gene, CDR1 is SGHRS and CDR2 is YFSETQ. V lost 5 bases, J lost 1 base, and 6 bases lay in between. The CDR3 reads CASRRQNTEAFF. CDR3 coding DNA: TGCGCCAGCAGACGGCAGAACACTGAAGCTTTCTTT.

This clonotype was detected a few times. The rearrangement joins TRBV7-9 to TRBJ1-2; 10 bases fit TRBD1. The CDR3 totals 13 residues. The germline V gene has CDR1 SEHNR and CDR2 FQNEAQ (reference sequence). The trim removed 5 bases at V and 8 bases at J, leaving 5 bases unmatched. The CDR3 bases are TGTGCCAGCAGCCTCGACAGGGGGCAAGGCTACACCTTC. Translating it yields CASSLDRGQGYTF.

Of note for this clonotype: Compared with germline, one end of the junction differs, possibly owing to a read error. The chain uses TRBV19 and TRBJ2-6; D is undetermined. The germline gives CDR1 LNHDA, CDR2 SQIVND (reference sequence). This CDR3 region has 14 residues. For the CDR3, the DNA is TGTACCAGTAGTATAGCCTCTGGGGCCAACGTCCTGACTTTC. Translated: CTSSIASGANVLTF.

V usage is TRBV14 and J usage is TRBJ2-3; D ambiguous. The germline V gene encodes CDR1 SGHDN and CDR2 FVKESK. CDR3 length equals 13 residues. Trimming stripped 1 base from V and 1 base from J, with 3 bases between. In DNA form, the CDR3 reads TGTGCCAGCAGCCAAGGGGGCACAGATACGCAGTATTTT. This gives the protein CASSQGGTDTQYF.

The DNA of the CDR3 is TGCGCCAGCAGTGAGGGACAGAAAAACACTGAAGCTTTCTTT. Amino acid sequence: CASSEGQKNTEAFF. The chain uses TRBV10-1 and TRBJ1-1; D perhaps matches TRBD1 (6 bases). The germline V gene encodes CDR1 WNHNN and CDR2 SYGVQD (reference sequence). Trimming removed 2 bases from V and 2 bases from J, with 9 bases in between. The CDR3 contains 14 residues.

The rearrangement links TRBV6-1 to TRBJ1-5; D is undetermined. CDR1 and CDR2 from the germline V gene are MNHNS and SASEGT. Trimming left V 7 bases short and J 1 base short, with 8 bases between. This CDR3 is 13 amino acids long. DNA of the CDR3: TGTGCCAGCACCCTACGGAGCAATCAGCCCCAGCATTTT. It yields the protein CASTLRSNQPQHF.

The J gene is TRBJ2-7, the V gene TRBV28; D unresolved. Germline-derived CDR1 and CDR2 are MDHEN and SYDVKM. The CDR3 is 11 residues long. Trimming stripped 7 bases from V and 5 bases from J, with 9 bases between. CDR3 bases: TGTGCCAGCAACGCCCGTAACGAGCAGTACTTC. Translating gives CASNARNEQYF. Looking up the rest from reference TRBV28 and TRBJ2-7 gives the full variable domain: DVKVTQSSRYLVKRTGEKVFLECVQDMDHENMFWYRQDPGLGLRLIYFSYDVKMKEKGDIPEGYSVSREKKERFSLILESASTNQTSMYLCASNARNEQYFGPGTRLTVT.

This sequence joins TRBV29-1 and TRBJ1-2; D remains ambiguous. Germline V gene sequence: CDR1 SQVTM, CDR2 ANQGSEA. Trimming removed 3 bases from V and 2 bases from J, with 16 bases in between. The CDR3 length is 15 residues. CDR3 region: CSVEGQLDLNYGYTF. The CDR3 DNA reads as TGCAGCGTTGAGGGTCAGCTAGACCTCAACTATGGCTACACCTTC.

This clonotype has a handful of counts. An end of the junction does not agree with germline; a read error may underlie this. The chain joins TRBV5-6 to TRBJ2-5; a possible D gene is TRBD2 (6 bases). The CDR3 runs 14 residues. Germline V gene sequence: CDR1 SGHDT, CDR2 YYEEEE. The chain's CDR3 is CASSSSESQETQYF. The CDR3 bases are TGTGCCAGTAGCTCTAGCGAATCACAAGAGACCCAGTACTTC.

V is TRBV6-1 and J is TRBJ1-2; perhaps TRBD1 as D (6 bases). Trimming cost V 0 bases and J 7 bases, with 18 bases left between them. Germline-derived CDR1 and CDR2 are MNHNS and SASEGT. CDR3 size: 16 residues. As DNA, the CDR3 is TGTGCCAGCAGTGAAGCCGGAAGCAGGGGAATTGGTGGCTACACCTTC. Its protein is CASSEAGSRGIGGYTF.

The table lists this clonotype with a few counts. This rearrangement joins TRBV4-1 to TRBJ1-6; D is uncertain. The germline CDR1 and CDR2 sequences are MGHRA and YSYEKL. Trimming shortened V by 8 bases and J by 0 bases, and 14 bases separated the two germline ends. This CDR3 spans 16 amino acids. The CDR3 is CASGDGGSSYNSPLHF. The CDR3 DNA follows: TGCGCCAGCGGGGATGGAGGAAGCTCCTATAATTCACCCCTCCACTTT.

The CDR3 protein is CASSLDPLLAEAFF. The CDR3 coding sequence is TGTGCCAGCAGCTTAGACCCACTTTTGGCTGAAGCTTTCTTT. This chain connects TRBV7-2 to TRBJ1-1, with D unclear. V gave up 1 base and J gave up 6 bases, with 12 bases separating them. Germline lookup yields CDR1 SGHTA and CDR2 FQGNSA. The CDR3 totals 14 residues.

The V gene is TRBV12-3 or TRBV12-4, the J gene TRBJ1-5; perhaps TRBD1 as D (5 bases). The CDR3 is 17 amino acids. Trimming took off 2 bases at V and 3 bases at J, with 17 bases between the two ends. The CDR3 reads CASSLWVAGGDNQPQHF. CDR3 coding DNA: TGTGCCAGCAGTTTATGGGTGGCGGGGGGTGACAATCAGCCCCAGCATTTT.

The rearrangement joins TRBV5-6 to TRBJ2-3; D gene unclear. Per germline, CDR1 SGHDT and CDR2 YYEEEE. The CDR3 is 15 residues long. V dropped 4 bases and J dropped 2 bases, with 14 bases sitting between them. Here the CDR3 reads CASSLVNAPTDTQYF. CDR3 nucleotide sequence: TGTGCCAGCAGCCTAGTGAACGCCCCCACAGATACGCAGTATTTT. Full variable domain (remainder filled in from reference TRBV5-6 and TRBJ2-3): DAGVTQSPTHLIKTRGQQVTLRCSPKSGHDTVSWYQQALGQGPQFIFQYYEEEERQRGNFPDRFSGHQFPNYSSELNVNALLLGDSALYLCASSLVNAPTDTQYFGPGTRLTVL.

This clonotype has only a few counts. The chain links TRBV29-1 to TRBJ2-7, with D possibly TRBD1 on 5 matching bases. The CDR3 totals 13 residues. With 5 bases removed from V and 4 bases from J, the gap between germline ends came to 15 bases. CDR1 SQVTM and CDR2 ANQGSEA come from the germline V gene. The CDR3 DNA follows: TGCAGCGTTAAGAGGTCAGGGAAGTACGAGCAGTACTTC. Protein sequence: CSVKRSGKYEQYF.

CDR3 sequence: CASSLARTAFGQYF. CDR3 DNA: TGTGCCAGCAGCTTGGCTAGGACAGCCTTTGGGCAGTACTTC. The chain links TRBV5-6 to TRBJ2-7; D possibly corresponds to TRBD1 (6 bases). The V gene's germline CDR1 is SGHDT and CDR2 YYEEEE. The V end lost 0 bases, the J end lost 9 bases, and 16 bases lay between the germline ends. The CDR3 has 14 residues.

The CDR3 reads CASSMGLAGGDEQFF. DNA for the CDR3: TGTGCCAGCAGCATGGGACTAGCGGGGGGTGATGAGCAGTTCTTC. The gene calls are TRBV7-9 and TRBJ2-1; TRBD2 matches at 15 bases. CDR1 and CDR2 (germline): SEHNR, FQNEAQ (reference sequence). The CDR3 runs to 15 residues. J gave up 8 bases and V 5 bases, and 4 bases lay outside the gene matches.

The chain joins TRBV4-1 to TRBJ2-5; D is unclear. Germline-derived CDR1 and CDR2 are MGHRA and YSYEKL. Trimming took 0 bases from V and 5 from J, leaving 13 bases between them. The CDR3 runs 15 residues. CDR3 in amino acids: CASSQDRSHRETQYF. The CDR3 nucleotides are TGCGCCAGCAGCCAAGATCGGAGCCATAGGGAGACCCAGTACTTC.

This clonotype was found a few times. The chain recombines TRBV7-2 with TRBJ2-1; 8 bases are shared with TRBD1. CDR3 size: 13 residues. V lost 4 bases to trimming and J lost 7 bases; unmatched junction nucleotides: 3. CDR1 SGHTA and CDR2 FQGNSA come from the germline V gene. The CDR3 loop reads CASSWTGTNEQFF. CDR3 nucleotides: TGTGCCAGCAGCTGGACAGGGACTAATGAGCAGTTCTTC.

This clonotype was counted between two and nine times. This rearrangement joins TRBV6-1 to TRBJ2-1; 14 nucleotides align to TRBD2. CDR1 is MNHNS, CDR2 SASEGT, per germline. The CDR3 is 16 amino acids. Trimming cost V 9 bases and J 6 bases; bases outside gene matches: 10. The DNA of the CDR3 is TGTGCCAGTCCCCCCGGGACTAGCGGGGGTGGCAATGAGCAGTTCTTC. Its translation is CASPPGTSGGGNEQFF.

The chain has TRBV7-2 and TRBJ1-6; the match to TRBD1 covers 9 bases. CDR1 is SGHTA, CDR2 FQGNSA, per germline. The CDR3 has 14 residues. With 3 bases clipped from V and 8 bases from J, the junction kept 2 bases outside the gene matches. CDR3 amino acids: CASSFTGGDSPLHF. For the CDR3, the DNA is TGTGCCAGCAGCTTCACAGGGGGCGATTCACCCCTCCACTTT.

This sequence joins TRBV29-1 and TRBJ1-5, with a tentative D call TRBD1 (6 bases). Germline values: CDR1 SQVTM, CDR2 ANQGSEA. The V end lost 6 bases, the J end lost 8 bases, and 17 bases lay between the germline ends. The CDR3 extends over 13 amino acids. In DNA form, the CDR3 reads TGCAGCGTCTCGACAGGCCCATCGGAGCCCCAGCATTTT. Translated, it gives CSVSTGPSEPQHF.

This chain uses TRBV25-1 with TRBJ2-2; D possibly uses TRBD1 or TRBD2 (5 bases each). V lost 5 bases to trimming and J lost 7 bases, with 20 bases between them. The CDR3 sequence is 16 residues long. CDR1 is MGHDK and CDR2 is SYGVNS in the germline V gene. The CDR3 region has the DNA TGTGCCAGCAGTCCCCCGGGAACAGGCAGGAACGGGGAGCTGTTTTTT. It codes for CASSPPGTGRNGELFF.

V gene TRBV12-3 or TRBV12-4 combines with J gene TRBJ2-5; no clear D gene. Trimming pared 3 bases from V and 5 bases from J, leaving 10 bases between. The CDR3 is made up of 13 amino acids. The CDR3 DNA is TGTGCCAGCAGTTTTATCCCGGGCGAGACCCAGTACTTC. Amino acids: CASSFIPGETQYF.